This T cell receptor (beta chain) was captured in a study of T cells in Graves' hyperthyroidism and ophthalmopathy. Using RNA transcripts as the source, TCR beta CDR3 regions were amplified. TCR CDR3 regions were first amplified by RT-PCR with HTBI primers. TCRdb reprocessed the multiplex PCR reads via MiXCR and lists one record per CDR3 protein. The table has 500,000 to 600,000 distinct CDR3 sequences, about half seen once. This TCR came from an adult woman with Graves' disease, either hyperthyroidism or ophthalmopathy (not recorded which). What was sequenced was peripheral blood or thyroid tissue (not recorded which).

The CDR3 sequence is CASSGAGEQPQHF. The CDR3 DNA sequence: TGTGCCAGCAGTGGGGCAGGTGAGCAGCCCCAGCATTTT. This chain uses TRBV2 with TRBJ1-5; unclear D gene. The CDR3 extends over 13 amino acids. V lost 4 bases, J lost 7 bases, and 11 bases lay in between. Germline V gene lookup returns CDR1 SNHLY and CDR2 FYNNEI.